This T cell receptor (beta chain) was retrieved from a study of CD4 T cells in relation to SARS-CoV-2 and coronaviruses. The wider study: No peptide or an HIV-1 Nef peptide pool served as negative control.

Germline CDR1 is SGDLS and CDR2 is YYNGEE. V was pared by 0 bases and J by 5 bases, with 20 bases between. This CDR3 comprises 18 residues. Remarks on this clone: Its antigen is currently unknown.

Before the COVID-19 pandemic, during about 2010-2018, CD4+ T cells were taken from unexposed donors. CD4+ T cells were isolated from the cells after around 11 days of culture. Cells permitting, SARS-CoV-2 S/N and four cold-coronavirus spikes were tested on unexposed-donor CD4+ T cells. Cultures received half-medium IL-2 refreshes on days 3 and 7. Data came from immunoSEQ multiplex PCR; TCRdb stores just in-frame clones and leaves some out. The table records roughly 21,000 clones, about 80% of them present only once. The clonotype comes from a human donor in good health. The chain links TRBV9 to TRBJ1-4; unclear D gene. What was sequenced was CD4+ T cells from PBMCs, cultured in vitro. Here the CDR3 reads CASSVGLWTATTNEKLFF. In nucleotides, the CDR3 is TGTGCCAGCAGCGTAGGTCTCTGGACCGCAACTACCAATGAAAAACTGTTTTTT.